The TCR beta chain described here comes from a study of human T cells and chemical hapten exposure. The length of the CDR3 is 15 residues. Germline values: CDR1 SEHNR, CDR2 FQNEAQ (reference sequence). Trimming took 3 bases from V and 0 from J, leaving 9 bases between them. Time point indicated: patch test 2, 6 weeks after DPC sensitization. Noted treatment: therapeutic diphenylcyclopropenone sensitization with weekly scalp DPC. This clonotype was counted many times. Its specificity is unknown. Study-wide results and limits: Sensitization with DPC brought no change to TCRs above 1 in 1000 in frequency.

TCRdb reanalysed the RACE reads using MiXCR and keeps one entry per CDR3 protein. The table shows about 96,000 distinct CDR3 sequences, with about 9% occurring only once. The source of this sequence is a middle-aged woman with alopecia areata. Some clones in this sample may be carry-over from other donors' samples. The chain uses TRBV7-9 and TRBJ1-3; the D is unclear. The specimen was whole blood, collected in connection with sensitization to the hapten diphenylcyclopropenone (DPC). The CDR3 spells CASSLSGNSGNTIYF. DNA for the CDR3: TGTGCCAGCAGCTTGAGCGGAAACTCTGGAAACACCATATATTTT.